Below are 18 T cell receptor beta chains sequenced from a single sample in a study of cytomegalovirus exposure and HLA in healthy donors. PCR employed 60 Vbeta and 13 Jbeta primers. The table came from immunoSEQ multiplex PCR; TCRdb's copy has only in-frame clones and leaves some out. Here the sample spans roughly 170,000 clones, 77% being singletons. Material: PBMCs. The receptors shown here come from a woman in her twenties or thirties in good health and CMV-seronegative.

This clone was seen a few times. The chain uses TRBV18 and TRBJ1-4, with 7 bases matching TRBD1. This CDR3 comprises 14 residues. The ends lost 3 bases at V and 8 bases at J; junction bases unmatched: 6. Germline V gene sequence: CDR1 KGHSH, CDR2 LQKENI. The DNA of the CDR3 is TGTGCCAGCTCACCCTACGGACAGGACGAAAAACTGTTTTTT. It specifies CASSPYGQDEKLFF.

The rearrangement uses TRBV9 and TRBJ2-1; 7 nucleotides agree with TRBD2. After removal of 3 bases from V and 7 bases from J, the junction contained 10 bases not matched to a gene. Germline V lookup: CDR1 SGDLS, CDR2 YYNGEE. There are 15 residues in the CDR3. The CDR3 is CASSAGGLMLNEQFF. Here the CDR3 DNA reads TGTGCCAGCAGCGCCGGGGGACTAATGTTAAATGAGCAGTTCTTC.

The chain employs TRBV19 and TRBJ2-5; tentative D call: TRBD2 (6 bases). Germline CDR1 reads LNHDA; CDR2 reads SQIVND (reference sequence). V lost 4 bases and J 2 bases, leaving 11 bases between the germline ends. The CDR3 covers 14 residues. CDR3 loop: CASSTPGSQETQYF. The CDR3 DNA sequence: TGTGCCAGTAGTACTCCCGGGAGTCAAGAGACCCAGTACTTC.

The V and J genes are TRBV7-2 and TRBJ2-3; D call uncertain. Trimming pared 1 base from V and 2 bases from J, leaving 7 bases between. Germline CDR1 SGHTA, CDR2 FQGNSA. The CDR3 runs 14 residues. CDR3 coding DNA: TGTGCCAGCAGCTTAGTTAGTTACACAGATACGCAGTATTTT. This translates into CASSLVSYTDTQYF.

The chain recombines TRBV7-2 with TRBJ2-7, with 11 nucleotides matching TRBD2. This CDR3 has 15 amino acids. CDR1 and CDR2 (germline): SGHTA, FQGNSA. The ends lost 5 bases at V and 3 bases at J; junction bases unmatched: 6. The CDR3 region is CASSPRLAGYYEQYF. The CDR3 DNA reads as TGTGCCAGCAGCCCCAGACTAGCGGGGTACTACGAGCAGTACTTC.

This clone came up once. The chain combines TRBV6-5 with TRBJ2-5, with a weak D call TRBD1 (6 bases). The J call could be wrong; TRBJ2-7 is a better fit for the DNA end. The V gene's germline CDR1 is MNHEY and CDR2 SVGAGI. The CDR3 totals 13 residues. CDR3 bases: TGTGCCAGCAGTCGGGACAACTCCTACGAGCAGTACTTC. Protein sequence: CASSRDNSYEQYF.

CDR3 sequence: CASSLLNQPQHF. CDR3 coding DNA: TGTGCCAGCAGCCTATTAAATCAGCCCCAGCATTTT. This rearrangement joins TRBV7-9 to TRBJ1-5; D gene unclear. Per the germline V gene, CDR1 is SEHNR and CDR2 is FQNEAQ (reference sequence). V was trimmed by 5 bases and J by 4 bases, leaving 6 bases between them. This CDR3 is built from 12 residues.

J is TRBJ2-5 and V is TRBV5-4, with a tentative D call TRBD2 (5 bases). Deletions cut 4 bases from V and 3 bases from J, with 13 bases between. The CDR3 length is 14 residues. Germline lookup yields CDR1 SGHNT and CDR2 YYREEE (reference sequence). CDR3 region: CASSGEGGKETQYF. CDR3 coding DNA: TGTGCCAGCAGCGGGGAAGGAGGTAAAGAGACCCAGTACTTC.

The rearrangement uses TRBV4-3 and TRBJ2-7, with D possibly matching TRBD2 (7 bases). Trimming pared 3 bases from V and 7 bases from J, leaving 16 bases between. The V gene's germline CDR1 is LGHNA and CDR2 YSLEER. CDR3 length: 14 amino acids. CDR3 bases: TGCGCCAGCAGCCATTACCAACAGGGAGGGGAGCAGTACTTC. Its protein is CASSHYQQGGEQYF.

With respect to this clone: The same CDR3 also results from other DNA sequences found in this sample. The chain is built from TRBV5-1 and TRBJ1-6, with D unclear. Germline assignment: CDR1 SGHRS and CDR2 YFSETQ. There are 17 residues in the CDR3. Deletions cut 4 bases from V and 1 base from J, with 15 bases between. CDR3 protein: CASSQGRTGSYNSPLHF. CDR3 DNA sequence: TGCGCCAGCAGCCAAGGGAGGACGGGGTCCTATAATTCACCCCTCCACTTT.

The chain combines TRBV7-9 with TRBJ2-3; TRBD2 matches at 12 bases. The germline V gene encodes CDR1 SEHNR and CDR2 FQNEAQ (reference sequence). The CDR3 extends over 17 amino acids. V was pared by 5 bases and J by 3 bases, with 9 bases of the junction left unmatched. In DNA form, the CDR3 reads TGTGCCAGCAGCCCAGGACTAGCGGGAATACGTACAGATACGCAGTATTTT. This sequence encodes CASSPGLAGIRTDTQYF.

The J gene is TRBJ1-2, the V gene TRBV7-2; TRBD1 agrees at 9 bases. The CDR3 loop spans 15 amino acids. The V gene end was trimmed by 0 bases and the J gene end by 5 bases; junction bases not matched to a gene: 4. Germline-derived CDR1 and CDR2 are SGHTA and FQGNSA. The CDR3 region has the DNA TGTGCCAGCAGCTTAGCCGGGACAGGGTCTTATGGCTACACCTTC. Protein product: CASSLAGTGSYGYTF.

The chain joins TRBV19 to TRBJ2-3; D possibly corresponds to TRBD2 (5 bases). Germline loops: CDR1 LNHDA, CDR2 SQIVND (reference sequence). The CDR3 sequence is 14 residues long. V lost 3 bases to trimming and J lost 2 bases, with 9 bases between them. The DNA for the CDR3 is TGTGCCAGTAGTATCGGGGATATCACAGATACGCAGTATTTT. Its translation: CASSIGDITDTQYF.

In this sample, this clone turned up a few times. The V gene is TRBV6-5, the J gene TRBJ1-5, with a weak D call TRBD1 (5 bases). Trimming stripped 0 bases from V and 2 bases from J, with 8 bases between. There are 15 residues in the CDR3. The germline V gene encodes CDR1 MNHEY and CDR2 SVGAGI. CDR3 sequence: CASSYSWGGNQPQHF. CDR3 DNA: TGTGCCAGCAGTTACTCGTGGGGGGGCAATCAGCCCCAGCATTTT.

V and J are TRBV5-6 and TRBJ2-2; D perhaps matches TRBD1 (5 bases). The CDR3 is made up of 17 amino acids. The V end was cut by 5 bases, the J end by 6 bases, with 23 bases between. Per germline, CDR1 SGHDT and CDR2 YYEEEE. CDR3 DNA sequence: TGTGCCAGCAGTTTGCCCGGCTCCATATGGGGCGCCGGGGAGCTGTTTTTT. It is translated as CASSLPGSIWGAGELFF.

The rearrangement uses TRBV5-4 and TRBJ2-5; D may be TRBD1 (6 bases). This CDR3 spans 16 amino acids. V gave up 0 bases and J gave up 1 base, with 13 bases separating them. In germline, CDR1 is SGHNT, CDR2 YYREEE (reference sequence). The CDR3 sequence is CASSLGHGGAQETQYF. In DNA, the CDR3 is TGTGCCAGCAGCTTGGGCCATGGGGGCGCCCAAGAGACCCAGTACTTC.

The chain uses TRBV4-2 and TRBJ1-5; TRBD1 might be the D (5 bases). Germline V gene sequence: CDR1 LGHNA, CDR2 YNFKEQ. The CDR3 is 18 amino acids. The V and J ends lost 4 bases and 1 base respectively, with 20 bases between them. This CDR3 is CASSREHRNRISNQPQHF. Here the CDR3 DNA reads TGTGCCAGCAGCCGCGAGCACAGGAATCGGATAAGCAATCAGCCCCAGCATTTT.

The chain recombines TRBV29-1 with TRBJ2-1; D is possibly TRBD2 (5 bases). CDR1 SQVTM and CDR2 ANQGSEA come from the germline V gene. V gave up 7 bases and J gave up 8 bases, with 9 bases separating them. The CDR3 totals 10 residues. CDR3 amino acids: CSGGWDEQFF. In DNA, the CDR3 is TGCAGCGGCGGGTGGGATGAGCAGTTCTTC.